Listed below are T cell receptor beta chains from one sample, sequenced in a study of graft-versus-host responses after intestinal transplantation. What these receptors recognize is not known. Assay used: immunoSEQ multiplex PCR; TCRdb lists only in-frame clones, some missing. The sample consists of about 98,000 clones, roughly four fifths of them appearing once. Material: unstimulated CD8+ T cells sorted from spleen or lymph node cells, obtained before intestinal transplant. These receptor sequences come from a human donor who received an intestinal transplant. Each CDR3 is given with its conserved first and last residue.

V: TRBV18
J: TRBJ2-7
CDR3: CASSPQVRGEYYEQYF

V: TRBV6-5
J: TRBJ2-3
CDR3: CASSYHATDTQYF

V: TRBV4-2
J: TRBJ2-1
CDR3: CASSQDQLAGGYNEQFF

V: TRBV7-6
J: TRBJ2-1
CDR3: CASSLSLGQAGGPLYEQFF

V: TRBV6-5
J: TRBJ1-1
CDR3: CASSYRAGWTEAFF

V: TRBV19
J: .
CDR3: CASSWTSGGASSYEQYF

V: TRBV4-2
J: TRBJ1-5
CDR3: CASSQDPVGDYQPQHF

V: TRBV7-9
J: TRBJ2-5
CDR3: CASSSDGYQETQYF

V: TRBV4-1
J: TRBJ2-1
CDR3: CASSPSTGLLAYNEQFF

V: TRBV19
J: TRBJ2-7
CDR3: CASRDRGRSGEQYF

V: TRBV5-1
J: TRBJ2-3
CDR3: CASSLGQGEDTQYF

V: TRBV5-4
J: TRBJ2-5
CDR3: CASSYDSQETQYF

V: TRBV4-1
J: TRBJ1-6
CDR3: CASSQGAGRSPLHF

V: TRBV15
J: TRBJ1-1
CDR3: CATSRDLALPWVPEAFF

V: TRBV7-9
J: TRBJ2-5
CDR3: CASSTGTSLETQYF

V: TRBV27
J: TRBJ2-3
CDR3: CASSSQVPSGGGDTDTQYF

V: TRBV6-5
J: TRBJ1-6
CDR3: CASSYGQGGNSPLHF

V: TRBV4-2
J: TRBJ2-5
CDR3: CASSQGASGGAQTQYF

V: TRBV28
J: TRBJ2-1
CDR3: CASSPRTVREQFF

V: TRBV5-4
J: TRBJ1-1
CDR3: CASSLNTEAFF

V: TRBV4-1
J: TRBJ2-7
CDR3: CASSQDPGLDYEQYF

V: TRBV11-2
J: TRBJ2-7
CDR3: CASSLTAREQYF

V: TRBV5-4
J: TRBJ2-7
CDR3: CASSFYSSYEQYF

V: TRBV4-1
J: TRBJ1-1
CDR3: CASSRMGDTEAFF

V: TRBV6-5
J: TRBJ1-3
CDR3: CASSPGQGGNPIYF

V: TRBV11-2
J: TRBJ2-6
CDR3: CASSWTSGAFAGANVLTF

V: TRBV6-1
J: TRBJ1-4
CDR3: CASSDPGDGFNEKLFF

V: TRBV28
J: TRBJ2-1
CDR3: CASSYLSTGEEQFF

V: TRBV19
J: TRBJ2-2
CDR3: CASSVQGANTGELFF

V: TRBV28
J: TRBJ2-1
CDR3: CASRSGTGAINEQFF

V: TRBV6-5
J: TRBJ2-7
CDR3: CASSYVRGGWEQYF

V: TRBV9
J: TRBJ1-5
CDR3: CASSVGVTGHQPQHF

V: TRBV28
J: TRBJ2-7
CDR3: CASSLGTSGSSYEQYF

V: TRBV28
J: TRBJ1-1
CDR3: CASSLSQSGGTEAFF

V: TRBV7-6
J: TRBJ2-2
CDR3: CASSGTVNTGELFF

V: TRBV11-2
J: TRBJ1-4
CDR3: CASSLFGAREKLFF

V: TRBV2
J: TRBJ2-7
CDR3: CAGSSSYEQYF

V: TRBV2
J: TRBJ2-5
CDR3: CASSEKAGFETQYF

V: TRBV9
J: TRBJ2-7
CDR3: CASSVEGIDRGEQYF

V: TRBV6-6
J: TRBJ1-2
CDR3: CASSRDRVTLYGYTF

V: TRBV27
J: TRBJ1-1
CDR3: CASSLSRGTTEAFF

V: TRBV4-1
J: TRBJ2-7
CDR3: CASSPIRTGRSYEQYF

V: TRBV29-1
J: TRBJ1-1
CDR3: CSGEPQGTEAFF

V: TRBV6-5
J: TRBJ2-7
CDR3: CAIRETSFYEQYF

V: TRBV6-5
J: TRBJ1-2
CDR3: CASSYSWTAGYTF

V: TRBV15
J: TRBJ2-1
CDR3: CATSREAGGAYNEQFF

V: TRBV28
J: TRBJ2-1
CDR3: CASSFGSGRILYNEQFF

V: TRBV19
J: TRBJ1-2
CDR3: CASSISYYGYTF

V: TRBV10-3
J: TRBJ2-7
CDR3: CAISTFTSGAYEQYF

V: TRBV11-2
J: .
CDR3: CASSLNGPHEQYF

V: TRBV5-6
J: TRBJ2-7
CDR3: CASSLGLAGDPWYEQYF

V: TRBV6-5
J: TRBJ2-3
CDR3: CASSSNYADGQYF

V: TRBV5-6
J: TRBJ2-7
CDR3: CASSLGAQTYEQYF